This T cell receptor beta chain was captured in a study of shared clonotypes between healthy human individuals. Study-wide background: Samples came from two female and a few male donors aged 18 to 49. CD8 memory received one plate per donor, CD8 naive two, CD4 memory three and CD4 naive three. Study-level points and caveats: The diversity represented, both genetic and in exposure history, was limited by few donors.

Unmatched junction bases numbered 15, after V lost 6 bases and J lost 5 bases. Germline V lookup: CDR1 SEHNR, CDR2 FQNEAQ (reference sequence). The CDR3 is 17 residues long. Regarding this clone: Its specificity is not known.

Here immunoSEQ multiplex PCR was the method, and the copy in TCRdb shows in-frame clones only, minus some. The sample shows fewer than 2.5 million clones, 90% to 95% of them seen only once. The sequenced sample consisted of naive CD4+ T cells from PBMCs. The subset here: CD45RA+ positively selected. The V gene is TRBV7-9, the J gene TRBJ2-2, with 7 bases aligning to TRBD2. The TCR was taken from a man aged 18-30 years in good health. Some clones in this sample may be carry-over from other donors' samples. The CDR3 here is CASSRLAPSLGTGELFF. CDR3 sequence (DNA): TGTGCCAGCAGTCGACTAGCTCCTAGCTTAGGGACCGGGGAGCTGTTTTTT.